The subject of this entry is one T cell receptor (beta chain). Its antigen remains undetermined. The input lacks base qualities; no much larger clone sits a single base away. RNA was extracted using the RNeasy kit, and roughly 0.5 to 1 microgram was reverse transcribed with random hexamers. The immunoSEQ multiplex PCR assay, which covers 54 Vbeta and 13 Jbeta segments, was used to amplify TCR beta CDR3 regions. Bias from PCR amplification was corrected by using a synthetic template baseline for primer optimization and for computational correction. Regarding the original processing steps: Only productive sequences were kept, with reads annotated to V, D and J genes according to IMGT and analyzed in immunoSEQ Analyzer. Clonality was calculated as one minus the Shannon entropy normalized by log2 of the number of productive unique sequences. For each patient and control, public and private clones were evaluated among the 100 most prevalent clones. Clones were defined as Susac-specific when absent from the healthy and MS cohorts, from roughly 1,000 published viral clones and from other ImmuneACCESS disease sequences. TCRdb's own reprocessing of the public reads used fastp at Q25 and MiXCR and kept productive beta chains. Records with the same CDR3 protein are collapsed into one entry carrying the most frequent genes and DNA. The V and J calls were determined by TCRdb, not by the authors. The sample yields under 150,000 distinct CDR3 sequences; around 90% were counted once. The ten largest clones capture roughly 0.25% of the sample.

This sample stems from a study of CD8 T cells in Susac syndrome (dated by TCRdb to 2018 to 2020). In the study overall: The study used repertoire sequencing to test whether antigen drove CD8+ T cell activation and differentiation in Susac syndrome. CD8+ T cell repertoire clonality was compared between about a dozen healthy donors, approximately 14 Susac syndrome patients and approximately 15 multiple sclerosis patients. Study-level results and caveats: The study acknowledged that relatively few individuals were included in the TCR sequencing and HLA analysis.

High-throughput TCR beta sequencing profiled peripheral blood CD8+ and CD4+ T cells from healthy donors, Susac syndrome patients and multiple sclerosis patients. The multiple sclerosis controls were treatment-naive patients whose relapsing-remitting disease, either stable or active, fulfilled the revised McDonald criteria. CD8+ TEMRA cells were enriched by FACS, while bulk CD8+ and CD4+ T cells were purified by magnetic negative isolation. Blood was collected in EDTA tubes and processed within 24 hours, with PBMCs isolated through density gradient centrifugation. PBMCs intended for TCR sequencing were frozen in liquid nitrogen and were later thawed in a 37 degrees C water bath. Purity of sorted or isolated CD4+, CD8+ and CD8+ TEMRA cells was at least 90%. The specimen was CD8+ T cells from PBMCs. The TCR comes from a human donor with multiple sclerosis.

CDR3 protein: CATQTGASSYNEQFF. The DNA sequence reads TGTGCCACCCAAACAGGGGCGAGCTCCTACAATGAGCAGTTCTTC. The chain is made from TRBV19 and TRBJ2-1; the central 7 bases match TRBD1. V and J are trimmed by 10 bases and 0 bases, and the gene matches miss 9 bases of the junction. From cysteine to phenylalanine, the CDR3 is 15 amino acids long. CDR3 DNA is the only sequence kept; it has 45 bases, read in frame from the first base. From the germline V gene (reference sequence), CDR1 is LNHDA and CDR2 is SQIVND.